This entry lists 24 T cell receptor beta chains sequenced from one sample in a study of OX40 agonist ivuxolimab in advanced cancers. Profiled with immunoSEQ multiplex PCR; TCRdb holds only in-frame clones, not every one. This table holds approximately 50,000 clones, about 88% found once. The sequencing here drew on CD4+ or CD8+ T cells sorted from blood, taken in a trial of the OX40 agonist ivuxolimab. These receptors were taken from an adult with an advanced solid tumor such as melanoma, head and neck, liver or kidney cancer.

This chain connects TRBV10-3 to TRBJ2-2; D possibly matches TRBD1 or TRBD2 (5 bases each). The CDR3 runs to 14 residues. Trimming stripped 7 bases from V and 3 bases from J, with 12 bases between. The V gene's germline CDR1 is ENHRY and CDR2 SYGVKD. This chain's CDR3 is CAIKGPQDTGELFF. The CDR3 nucleotides read TGTGCCATCAAGGGACCACAGGACACCGGGGAGCTGTTTTTT.

The rearrangement uses TRBV25-1 and TRBJ2-3, with D possibly called TRBD1 or TRBD2 (5 bases each). CDR1 is MGHDK, CDR2 SYGVNS, per germline. The CDR3 extends over 14 amino acids. V was cut by 8 bases and J by 0 bases, with 12 bases left in between. The CDR3 DNA sequence: TGTGCCAGCCGGGACCGAACTAGCACAGATACGCAGTATTTT. Translating it yields CASRDRTSTDTQYF. Combining the CDR3 with reference TRBV25-1 and TRBJ2-3 gives the whole variable domain EADIYQTPRYLVIGTGKKITLECSQTMGHDKMYWYQQDPGMELHLIHYSYGVNSTEKGDLSSESTVSRIRTEHFPLTLESARPSHTSQYLCASRDRTSTDTQYFGPGTRLTVL.

This chain joins TRBV21-1 and TRBJ2-1; the table's D call of TRBD2 was not tested on the DNA. TRBV21-1 is flagged as a pseudogene. The CDR3 has 17 amino acids. The CDR3 DNA sequence: TGTGCCAGCAGCTCCCCCCCTCGTGGTAGCGGCTACAATGAGCAGTTCTTC. Translating it yields CASSSPPRGSGYNEQFF.

The rearrangement uses TRBV11-2 and TRBJ2-7; 13 nucleotides line up with TRBD2. CDR3 length equals 18 residues. Looked up from germline, CDR1 is SGHAT and CDR2 is FQNNGV. J was trimmed by 3 bases and V by 5 bases; bases with no gene match: 13. CDR3 loop: CASSLWTSGGPSHYEQYF. The DNA of the CDR3 is TGTGCCAGCAGCCTCTGGACTAGCGGGGGTCCCTCCCACTACGAGCAGTACTTC.

The chain couples TRBV18 to TRBJ1-3; a weak D match, TRBD1 (6 bases). Between the trimmed V and J ends, which lost 4 bases and 0 bases, there was a span of 10 bases. Germline loops: CDR1 KGHSH, CDR2 LQKENI. The CDR3 is 15 amino acids. In DNA form, the CDR3 reads TGTGCCAGCTCACAAGGACAGAGCTCTGGAAACACCATATATTTT. It translates to CASSQGQSSGNTIYF.

This chain uses TRBV15 with TRBJ2-5; no definite D call. There are 12 residues in the CDR3. V gave up 3 bases and J gave up 7 bases, with 9 bases separating them. Per the germline V gene, CDR1 is LNHNV and CDR2 is YYDKDF (reference sequence). The CDR3 region is CATSRARGTQYF. The CDR3 region has the DNA TGTGCCACCAGCAGGGCCCGAGGGACCCAGTACTTC.

This chain joins TRBV6-5 and TRBJ2-7; a weak D match, TRBD1 (5 bases). CDR1 and CDR2 from the germline V gene are MNHEY and SVGAGI. This CDR3 spans 15 amino acids. Trimming stripped 0 bases from V and 6 bases from J, with 15 bases between. For the CDR3, the DNA is TGTGCCAGCAGTTACTCAAGGGAAGGGGATTCCGAGCAGTACTTC. It is translated as CASSYSREGDSEQYF.

The chain couples TRBV6-5 to TRBJ1-4; D not resolved. The CDR3 is 16 amino acids. V was pared by 0 bases and J by 7 bases, with 15 bases between. CDR1 is MNHEY, CDR2 SVGAGI, per germline. The CDR3 protein is CASSYSISGSGEKLFF. In DNA form, the CDR3 reads TGTGCCAGCAGTTACTCGATTTCGGGCTCTGGTGAAAAACTGTTTTTT.

The V call is TRBV11-3, the J call TRBJ2-7; D possibly uses TRBD1 or TRBD2 (7 bases each). Trimming took off 0 bases at V and 0 bases at J, with 12 bases between the two ends. This CDR3 has 16 amino acids. Germline CDR1 SGHNT, CDR2 YENEEA. Written as DNA, the CDR3 is TGTGCCAGCAGCTTAGATCAGGGGGGGATCTCCTACGAGCAGTACTTC. It encodes CASSLDQGGISYEQYF. The full variable domain, in which reference TRBV11-3 and TRBJ2-7 provide the parts outside the CDR3, is EAGVVQSPRYKIIEKKQPVAFWCNPISGHNTLYWYLQNLGQGPELLIRYENEEAVDDSQLPKDRFSAERLKGVDSTLKIQPAELGDSAVYLCASSLDQGGISYEQYFGPGTRLTVT.

The chain links TRBV5-4 to TRBJ2-5; TRBD2 matches 12 bases. The germline V gene encodes CDR1 SGHNT and CDR2 YYREEE (reference sequence). V gave up 0 bases and J gave up 6 bases; unmatched junction bases: 3. This CDR3 is 15 amino acids long. CDR3 bases: TGTGCCAGCAGCTTGGCTAGCGGGAGGGAAAAGACCCAGTACTTC. This gives the protein CASSLASGREKTQYF.

The chain employs TRBV7-3 and TRBJ2-1, with D unclear. Germline V lookup: CDR1 SGHTA, CDR2 FQGTGA. The CDR3 contains 15 residues. The V and J ends lost 5 bases and 3 bases respectively, with 14 bases between them. The CDR3 DNA reads TGTGCCAGCAGCCCTAACTCCCGTTTCTACAATGAGCAGTTCTTC. Protein sequence: CASSPNSRFYNEQFF.

V and J are TRBV6-5 and TRBJ1-5; D is uncertain. V was trimmed by 6 bases and J by 5 bases, leaving 17 bases between them. CDR3 length: 15 amino acids. CDR1 is MNHEY, CDR2 SVGAGI, per germline. CDR3 sequence reads: CASSRGSNGYQPQHF. As DNA, the CDR3 is TGTGCCAGCAGCCGAGGAAGTAACGGATATCAGCCCCAGCATTTT.

The V gene is TRBV5-4, the J gene TRBJ2-3; D gene ambiguous. The CDR3 is made up of 12 amino acids. V was clipped by 1 base and J by 3 bases, with 3 bases between them. Germline values: CDR1 SGHNT, CDR2 YYREEE (reference sequence). The CDR3 nucleotides read TGTGCCAGCAGCTTGTGGACAGATACGCAGTATTTT. Translated, it gives CASSLWTDTQYF.

V usage is TRBV11-3 and J usage is TRBJ2-1; 14 nucleotides match TRBD2. The junction had 9 bases not matched to a gene; V was cut back by 4 bases and J by 7 bases. The CDR3 is 17 amino acids. Germline V lookup: CDR1 SGHNT, CDR2 YENEEA. Here the CDR3 DNA reads TGTGCCAGCAGCTACGAAGGGACTAGCGGGAGTACTAATGAGCAGTTCTTC. Amino acid sequence: CASSYEGTSGSTNEQFF.

The V gene is TRBV6-4, the J gene TRBJ1-5; D possibly corresponds to TRBD1 (6 bases). Germline CDR1 reads MRHNA; CDR2 reads SNTAGT. Deletions cut 6 bases from V and 5 bases from J, with 11 bases between. There are 13 residues in the CDR3. For the CDR3, the DNA is TGTGCCAGCAGAGGGGGGCCCGATCAGCCCCAGCATTTT. It encodes CASRGGPDQPQHF.

CDR3 protein: CAISEQLAGVDEQFF. The CDR3 coding sequence is TGTGCCATCAGTGAACAACTAGCGGGAGTGGATGAGCAGTTCTTC. The chain uses TRBV10-3 and TRBJ2-1, with 11 positions matching TRBD2. The V gene end was trimmed by 3 bases and the J gene end by 8 bases; junction bases not matched to a gene: 6. This CDR3 comprises 15 residues. Germline CDR1 reads ENHRY; CDR2 reads SYGVKD.

This chain links TRBV6-5 with TRBJ2-7; D might be TRBD2 (5 bases). This CDR3 comprises 13 residues. The V end lost 8 bases, the J end lost 3 bases, and 14 bases lay between the germline ends. From germline, CDR1 is MNHEY and CDR2 SVGAGI. In nucleotides, the CDR3 is TGTGCCAGCGCCCCCCCCGGGGTCTACGAGCAGTACTTC. It encodes CASAPPGVYEQYF.

The chain couples TRBV28 to TRBJ2-6; TRBD1 might be the D (6 bases). With 2 bases removed from V and 0 bases from J, the gap between germline ends came to 23 bases. The CDR3 has 21 residues. The germline V gene has CDR1 MDHEN and CDR2 SYDVKM. This CDR3 reads CASSLKYRNFWDNSGANVLTF. DNA for the CDR3: TGTGCCAGCAGTTTAAAGTACAGGAATTTTTGGGACAACTCTGGGGCCAACGTCCTGACTTTC.

The chain carries TRBV4-1 and TRBJ2-3; no reliable D call. This CDR3 comprises 14 residues. Germline V gene data show CDR1 as MGHRA and CDR2 as YSYEKL. V lost 1 base, J lost 2 bases, and 7 bases lay in between. The DNA of the CDR3 is TGCGCCAGCAGCCAAGTCCCAGACACAGATACGCAGTATTTT. Its translation: CASSQVPDTDTQYF.

This clone came up once. J is TRBJ2-5 and V is TRBV4-2; D may be TRBD2 (5 bases). The germline V gene encodes CDR1 LGHNA and CDR2 YNFKEQ. The CDR3 consists of 15 residues. V lost 1 base and J lost 5, with 14 bases in between. CDR3 residues: CASSQGGSGSETQYF. DNA of the CDR3: TGTGCCAGCAGCCAAGGAGGGAGCGGTTCGGAGACCCAGTACTTC.

V usage is TRBV6-1 and J usage is TRBJ1-5; the match to TRBD1 covers 8 bases. Germline values: CDR1 MNHNS, CDR2 SASEGT. The CDR3 loop spans 13 amino acids. The V gene end was trimmed by 8 bases and the J gene end by 6 bases; junction bases not matched to a gene: 6. The CDR3 reads CASPQGGGQPQHF. CDR3 nucleotides: TGTGCCAGCCCACAGGGGGGGGGTCAGCCCCAGCATTTT.

This chain connects TRBV7-9 to TRBJ2-5, with 11 bases matching TRBD2. Germline loops: CDR1 SEHNR, CDR2 FQNEAQ (reference sequence). This CDR3 region has 15 residues. With V trimmed by 5 bases and J by 1 base, 3 bases remained unmatched. The CDR3: CASSPGLAVQETQYF. DNA of the CDR3: TGTGCCAGCAGCCCGGGACTAGCGGTCCAAGAGACCCAGTACTTC.

This clone is a singleton in its sample. The chain joins TRBV7-9 to TRBJ2-1, with unresolved D. This CDR3 is built from 15 residues. The V gene lost 2 bases and the J gene lost 5 bases, with 13 bases spanning the gap. The germline V gene encodes CDR1 SEHNR and CDR2 FQNEAQ (reference sequence). CDR3 sequence reads: CASSLRRYLNNEQFF. Written as DNA, the CDR3 is TGTGCCAGCAGCTTAAGACGGTACTTGAACAATGAGCAGTTCTTC. Based on the CDR3 plus reference TRBV7-9 and TRBJ2-1, the full variable domain is DTGVSQNPRHKITKRGQNVTFRCDPISEHNRLYWYRQTLGQGPEFLTYFQNEAQLEKSRLLSDRFSAERPKGSFSTLEIQRTEQGDSAMYLCASSLRRYLNNEQFFGPGTRLTVL.

The V and J genes are TRBV7-3 and TRBJ2-1; 9 bases are shared with TRBD2. This CDR3 contains 15 residues. The germline V gene has CDR1 SGHTA and CDR2 FQGTGA. Trimming took 5 bases from V and 5 from J; bases not matched to a gene: 7. The CDR3 sequence is CASSLRAGGDNEQFF. CDR3 coding DNA: TGTGCCAGCAGCCTTCGGGCGGGAGGGGACAATGAGCAGTTCTTC.